The 20 T cell receptor beta chains below come from one sample, sequenced in a study of vaccination effects on CD4 cells after COVID-19. Which antigens these TCRs recognize remains unknown. Assay: immunoSEQ multiplex PCR; the TCRdb copy retains only in-frame clones and omits some. In the table there are 50,000 to 60,000 clones, 70% of which are singletons. Sequencing followed a ViraFEST assay step that expanded antigen-specific CD4+ T cells with viral peptide pools. Having been cultured for roughly 11 days, the cells underwent CD4+ T cell isolation. Neither prior SARS-CoV-2 infection nor positive nucleocapsid antibodies were present in the vaccine recipients. The sequenced sample was CD4+ T cells from PBMCs cultured with SARS-CoV-2 spike peptides, obtained before COVID-19 vaccination. These receptors came from a human donor who received a COVID-19 vaccine.

The chain has TRBV3-1 (or the pseudogene TRBV3-2) and TRBJ2-7; D perhaps matches TRBD1 (6 bases). Germline loops: CDR1 LGHDT, CDR2 YNNKEL (reference sequence). This CDR3 has 13 amino acids. V shed 0 bases and J shed 7 bases, with 10 bases lying between them. The CDR3 protein is CASSQELGTEQYF. The CDR3 nucleotides are TGTGCCAGCAGCCAAGAACTCGGGACAGAGCAGTACTTC.

The chain combines TRBV3-1 (or the pseudogene TRBV3-2) with TRBJ2-1; no firm D call. Germline V CDR1 and CDR2: LGHDT, YNNKEL (reference sequence). Deletions cut 5 bases from V and 4 bases from J, with 12 bases between. CDR3 size: 14 residues. CDR3 DNA sequence: TGTGCCAGCAGCTCCTCCGCACGGTACAATGAGCAGTTCTTC. Its protein product is CASSSSARYNEQFF.

The chain has TRBV4-3 and TRBJ2-2; maybe TRBD1 (6 bases). V dropped 3 bases and J dropped 1 base, with 15 bases sitting between them. CDR1 is LGHNA, CDR2 YSLEER, per germline. The CDR3 is made up of 17 amino acids. CDR3: CASSQGTGWQNTGELFF. For the CDR3, the DNA is TGCGCCAGCAGCCAGGGCACAGGGTGGCAGAACACCGGGGAGCTGTTTTTT.

The V gene is TRBV19, the J gene TRBJ1-4; maybe TRBD1 (5 bases). This CDR3 contains 12 residues. The germline V gene has CDR1 LNHDA and CDR2 SQIVND (reference sequence). CDR3 bases: TGTGCTACCCGGGGGACTAATGAAAAACTGTTTTTT. Translated: CATRGTNEKLFF. The variable domain in full, with the rest retrieved from reference TRBV19 and TRBJ1-4, is DGGITQSPKYLFRKEGQNVTLSCEQNLNHDAMYWYRQDPGQGLRLIYYSQIVNDFQKGDIAEGYSVSREKKESFPLTVTSAQKNPTAFYLCATRGTNEKLFFGSGTQLSVL.

The rearrangement links TRBV29-1 to TRBJ1-2; unclear D gene. Trimming took off 4 bases at V and 7 bases at J, with 13 bases between the two ends. This CDR3 is built from 12 residues. In germline, CDR1 is SQVTM, CDR2 ANQGSEA. CDR3 in amino acids: CSVVRADSGYTF. The DNA for the CDR3 is TGCAGCGTTGTTCGGGCAGACTCTGGCTACACCTTC.

The chain couples TRBV6-5 to TRBJ2-1; 10 bases agree with TRBD2. The ends lost 5 bases at V and 10 bases at J; junction bases unmatched: 5. The CDR3 runs to 13 residues. Germline-derived CDR1 and CDR2 are MNHEY and SVGAGI. Written as DNA, the CDR3 is TGTGCCAGCAGTCGGACTAGCGGAGGGGAGCAGTTCTTC. This encodes CASSRTSGGEQFF.

This sequence joins TRBV27 and TRBJ2-1; the D gene is possibly TRBD2 (6 bases). With 2 bases removed from V and 9 bases from J, the gap between germline ends came to 17 bases. CDR1 is MNHEY, CDR2 SMNVEV, per germline (reference sequence). There are 15 residues in the CDR3. CDR3 amino acids: CASSLVGGNRGEQFF. The CDR3 DNA follows: TGTGCCAGCAGTTTAGTTGGAGGGAATCGGGGTGAGCAGTTCTTC.

Worth noting for this clone: The germline gene is not matched at one end of the junction; a read error may be the cause. V is TRBV7-7 and J is TRBJ1-1, with D possibly matching TRBD1 (5 bases). Germline V CDR1 and CDR2: SSHAT, FNYEAQ (reference sequence). This CDR3 has 13 amino acids. The CDR3 sequence is CASSLGENTEAFF. In DNA form, the CDR3 reads TGTGCTAGCAGCTTAGGGGAGAACACTGAAGCTTTCTTT.

V usage is TRBV29-1 and J usage is TRBJ1-1; D may be TRBD1 (6 bases). Germline-derived CDR1 and CDR2 are SQVTM and ANQGSEA. Trimming removed 5 bases at V and 8 bases at J, with 15 bases between. The CDR3 runs to 12 residues. CDR3 in DNA: TGCAGCGTTTCCCGGACAGATGTCGAAGCTTTCTTT. This gives the protein CSVSRTDVEAFF.

This chain joins TRBV7-9 and TRBJ1-6; 9 bases agree with TRBD1. V lost 4 bases, J lost 5 bases, and 3 bases stayed unmatched. Germline V gene sequence: CDR1 SEHNR, CDR2 FQNEAQ (reference sequence). The CDR3 totals 15 residues. This chain's CDR3 is CASSYGQGNNSPLHF. The CDR3 nucleotides are TGTGCCAGCAGCTATGGACAGGGGAATAATTCACCCCTCCACTTT.

The chain has TRBV12-3 or TRBV12-4 and TRBJ1-1; the D is unclear. Trimming took off 1 base at V and 1 base at J, with 4 bases between the two ends. CDR3 length: 13 amino acids. DNA for the CDR3: TGTGCCAGCAGTTTAGGGGGGAACACTGAAGCTTTCTTT. This codes for CASSLGGNTEAFF.

The V and J genes are TRBV5-1 and TRBJ2-1; D is ambiguous. Germline V CDR1 and CDR2: SGHRS, YFSETQ. This CDR3 spans 14 amino acids. Trimming shortened V by 0 bases and J by 8 bases, and 12 bases separated the two germline ends. This CDR3 is CASSLESSLHEQFF. The CDR3 bases are TGCGCCAGCAGCTTGGAGTCTAGTTTGCATGAGCAGTTCTTC.

This clone was observed a few times. V gene TRBV12-5 combines with J gene TRBJ2-5; D may be TRBD1 (6 bases). The CDR3 consists of 13 residues. CDR1 and CDR2 from the germline V gene are LGHNT and FRNRAP. Trimming cost V 5 bases and J 5 bases, with 12 bases left between them. CDR3 amino acids: CASGQDRGETQYF. The CDR3 DNA reads TGTGCTAGTGGTCAGGACAGAGGCGAGACCCAGTACTTC.

This chain links TRBV19 with TRBJ2-2; D call uncertain. The V gene's germline CDR1 is LNHDA and CDR2 SQIVND (reference sequence). The V and J ends lost 3 bases and 3 bases respectively, with 8 bases between them. The CDR3 is made up of 14 amino acids. Written as DNA, the CDR3 is TGTGCCAGTAGTATTATGACGGACACCGGGGAGCTGTTTTTT. Amino acids: CASSIMTDTGELFF.

This clone has a handful of counts. The genes are TRBV9 and TRBJ2-2; 7 positions agree with TRBD1. CDR1 and CDR2 from the germline V gene are SGDLS and YYNGEE. The CDR3 length is 16 residues. The V gene end was trimmed by 4 bases and the J gene end by 6 bases; junction bases not matched to a gene: 12. The CDR3 nucleotides read TGTGCCAGCAGCCCTCACAGGGGAAGGGTGTCCGGGGAGCTGTTTTTT. Protein: CASSPHRGRVSGELFF. Combining the CDR3 with reference TRBV9 and TRBJ2-2 gives the whole variable domain DSGVTQTPKHLITATGQRVTLRCSPRSGDLSVYWYQQSLDQGLQFLIQYYNGEERAKGNILERFSAQQFPDLHSELNLSSLELGDSALYFCASSPHRGRVSGELFFGEGSRLTVL.

The V and J genes are TRBV19 and TRBJ1-5, with D tentatively TRBD1 (5 bases). CDR3 size: 12 residues. The germline V gene has CDR1 LNHDA and CDR2 SQIVND (reference sequence). The CDR3 nucleotides are TGTGCTGGGCGTGGATCATCGGGGCACCAGCATTTT. It translates to CAGRGSSGHQHF.

V usage is TRBV2 and J usage is TRBJ1-3, with 7 bases lining up with TRBD1. The CDR3 sequence is 18 residues long. The trim removed 6 bases at V and 0 bases at J, leaving 14 bases unmatched. Germline loops: CDR1 SNHLY, CDR2 FYNNEI. CDR3 coding DNA: TGTGCCAGCAGGAGGACTACTGGACAGGCTAGCTCTGGAAACACCATATATTTT. Translating gives CASRRTTGQASSGNTIYF.

The chain uses TRBV19 and TRBJ1-1; D is ambiguous. The ends were cut back, 1 base at V and 5 bases at J, with 8 bases in the middle. The CDR3 has 13 amino acids. CDR1 is LNHDA and CDR2 is SQIVND in the germline V gene (reference sequence). CDR3 DNA: TGTGCCAGTAGTATAGTGGCCGAAACTGAAGCTTTCTTT. Translating gives CASSIVAETEAFF.

This clone has just a few counts. J is TRBJ2-7 and V is TRBV11-1; D remains unclear. The CDR3 runs to 13 residues. Deletions cut 7 bases from V and 1 base from J, with 11 bases between. The V gene's germline CDR1 is SGHAT and CDR2 FQDESV (reference sequence). In DNA form, the CDR3 reads TGTGCCAGCACCAAACAGAAGTCCTACGAGCAGTACTTC. Its protein is CASTKQKSYEQYF.

This clone was found a few times. Here the CDR3 reads CASSLVGDSSYNSPLHF. The CDR3 DNA is TGTGCCAGCAGCTTAGTCGGGGATAGCTCCTATAATTCACCCCTCCACTTT. The V gene is TRBV7-9, the J gene TRBJ1-6; D uncertain. This CDR3 contains 17 residues. Trimming took off 1 base at V and 0 bases at J, with 10 bases between the two ends. Germline V gives CDR1 SEHNR, CDR2 FQNEAQ (reference sequence).